This is a list of T cell receptor beta chains from one sample in a study of blood T cell repertoires in COVID-19. Repertoires were generated with immunoSEQ multiplex PCR, while TCRdb's copy carries only in-frame clones and drops some. This table has around 99,000 clones, around three quarters appearing once. Input material: peripheral blood. Every receptor here comes from a man in his fifties who had recovered from COVID-19. The CDR3 runs from the conserved cysteine through the conserved F or W. Only some rows state a clone size, as once, few, many or a class for expanded clones.

>few|TRBV5-1
CASSPRPRTGGAGSPYEQYF
>NA|TRBV6-5
CASKGGGMETQYF
>few|TRBV6-5
CASSYVGTKNSPLHF
>NA|TRBV6-2/TRBV6-3
CASSDPLAGVSYEQYF
>NA|TRBV29-1
CSVETVQGTDTQYF
>NA|TRBV29-1
CSAGQTNTEAFF
>NA|TRBV5-8
CASSWVLRGNQPQHF
>NA|TRBV9
CASSPRSGGSYEQYF
>NA|TRBV5-8
CASSPKPGQPQHF
>NA|TRBV19
CASGDRVGGYTF
>NA|TRBV19
CASSAKTSGGTGELFF
>NA|TRBV18
CASSLAGVIDTQYF
>many|TRBV7-9
CASSLVSLESTDTQYF
>NA|TRBV19
CASSIDGWGTGLVYEQFF
>NA|TRBV15
CATSMRSGQPRDYGYTF
>NA|TRBV27
CASSSGSGSYLNEQFF
>NA|TRBV11-2
CASSELRQGASYGYTF
>NA|TRBV3-1/TRBV3-2
CASSPWDRGDTIYF
>NA|TRBV6-5
CASRYRRLNTEAFF
>NA|TRBV5-1
CASSRMGQGMSTGELFF
>NA|TRBV2
CASSPGGSDNQPQHF
>few|TRBV5-4
CASSLGVVGASGLFF
>NA|TRBV5-6
CASSLLAGESADTQYF
>NA|TRBV7-9
CASSLAVGANTEAFF
>few|TRBV19
CASSKGPRGLNTEAFF
>NA|TRBV6-5
CASSYGGVKNTEAFF
>NA|TRBV7-9
CASSPTTAGTGLNEQFF
>NA|TRBV28
CASSLGGSKNIQYF
>few|TRBV19
CASSIFGVDNQPQHF
>NA|TRBV4-3
CASSQALGGVGEKLFF
>NA|TRBV4-2
CASSQEGRRSYNEQFF
>NA|TRBV6-5
CASSFLGVERGNEQFF
>NA|TRBV7-2
CASSLDFGGKAFF
>NA|TRBV18
CASSPPDSTYEQYF